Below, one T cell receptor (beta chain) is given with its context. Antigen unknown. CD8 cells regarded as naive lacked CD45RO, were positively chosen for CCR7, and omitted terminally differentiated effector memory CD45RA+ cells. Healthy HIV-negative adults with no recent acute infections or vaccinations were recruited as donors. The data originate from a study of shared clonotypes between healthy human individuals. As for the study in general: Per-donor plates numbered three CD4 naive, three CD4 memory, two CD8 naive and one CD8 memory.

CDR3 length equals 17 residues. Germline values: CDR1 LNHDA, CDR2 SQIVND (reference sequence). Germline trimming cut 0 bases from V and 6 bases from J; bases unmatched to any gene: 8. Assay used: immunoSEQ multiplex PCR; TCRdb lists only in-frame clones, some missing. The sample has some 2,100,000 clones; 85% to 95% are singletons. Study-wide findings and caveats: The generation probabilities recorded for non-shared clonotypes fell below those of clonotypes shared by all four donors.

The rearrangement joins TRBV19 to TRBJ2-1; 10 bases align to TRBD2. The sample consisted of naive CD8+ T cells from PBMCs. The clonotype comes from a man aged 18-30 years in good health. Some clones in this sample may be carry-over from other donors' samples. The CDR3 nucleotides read TGTGCCAGTAGTATAGATCCACCTAGCGGGAGAGCCAATGAGCAGTTCTTC. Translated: CASSIDPPSGRANEQFF.